These T cell receptor beta chains were read from a single sample in a study of blood T cell repertoires in COVID-19. The table came from immunoSEQ multiplex PCR; TCRdb's copy has only in-frame clones and leaves some out. The table has over 70,000 clones, over 70% seen once; the top ten hold about 18%. The sample taken for sequencing was peripheral blood. These TCRs come from a man aged 65-85 years who had recovered from COVID-19. CDR3s leave out the opening cysteine and the closing phenylalanine or tryptophan.

j_gene | v_gene | len | CDR3aa
TRBJ2-1 | TRBV29-1 | 14 | SVEDRGLAFYNEQF
TRBJ1-6 | TRBV7-2 | 13 | ASSLPRGNNSPLH
TRBJ2-3 | TRBV3-1/TRBV3-2 | 15 | ASSRDTKRPSTDTQY
TRBJ2-4 | TRBV7-2 | 15 | ASSEEGGGLAKNIQY
TRBJ1-5 | TRBV27 | 12 | ASSSQGSNQPQH
TRBJ1-4 | TRBV20-1 | 9 | SAPRSEKLF
TRBJ2-1 | TRBV24-1 | 11 | ATMASGYNEQF
TRBJ2-4 | TRBV11-1 | 13 | ASGAGQGAKNIQY
TRBJ2-1 | TRBV7-6 | 14 | ASSMTSGNLRNEQF
TRBJ2-7 | TRBV30 | 14 | AWSVQVGTGDYEQY
TRBJ2-6 | TRBV28 | 16 | ASSPRTGTSAGANVLT
TRBJ1-1 | TRBV28 | 17 | ASSLARMGRGPGQAEAF
TRBJ2-1 | TRBV4-3 | 15 | ASSQDRGTPEYNEQF
TRBJ2-1 | TRBV27 | 13 | ASSLAGPGFAEQF
TRBJ2-7 | TRBV3-1/TRBV3-2 | 9 | ASSQGGEQY
TRBJ2-7 | TRBV5-1 | 12 | ASSFGGGSYEQY
TRBJ1-5 | TRBV27 | 13 | ASSLVQAGGLTQH
TRBJ1-6 | TRBV4-3 | 11 | ASSQGTGDVLH
TRBJ2-1 | TRBV7-3 | 11 | ASSSDSYNEQF
TRBJ1-1 | TRBV6-2/TRBV6-3 | 10 | ASSKDRTEAF
TRBJ2-2 | TRBV18 | 13 | VSSPTGGDSGELF
TRBJ2-7 | TRBV11-3 | 13 | ASSLATGDLYEQY
TRBJ1-4 | TRBV25-1 | 13 | ASSDGTGGNEKLF
TRBJ2-1 | TRBV1 | 11 | TSCKREGPRWF
TRBJ2-3 | TRBV7-9 | 12 | ASSLGEVTDTQY
TRBJ1-5 | TRBV6-5 | 12 | ASSRTGSIQPQH
TRBJ2-7 | TRBV6-5 | 12 | ASSYGQAPYEQY
TRBJ2-1 | TRBV5-1 | 13 | ASSQTSGSWNEQF
TRBJ2-5 | TRBV29-1 | 13 | SVGGTGASQETQY
TRBJ1-4 | TRBV3-1/TRBV3-2 | 11 | ASQRGGGEKLF
TRBJ1-6 | TRBV5-1 | 12 | ASSSDRVYSPLH
TRBJ2-5 | TRBV5-5 | 13 | ASSWGGQDQETQY
TRBJ2-7 | TRBV9 | 13 | ASSVAGGASYEQY
TRBJ2-7 | TRBV11-2 | 10 | ASSSAGYEQY
TRBJ2-1 | TRBV7-6 | 13 | ASSLASGEHNEQF
TRBJ2-2 | TRBV5-1 | 14 | ASSLADREDSGELF
TRBJ2-2 | TRBV10-2 | 15 | ASRASTGTQNTGELF
TRBJ1-1 | TRBV28 | 12 | ASSDRQGNTEAF